This T cell receptor (beta chain) stems from a study of siplizumab effects on memory and regulatory T cells. Study observations and caveats: A minor share of alloreactive clones matched unstimulated subsets. Memory cells seemed less diverse than naive T cells, which seemed major alloresponse contributors. Controls had approximately 27% Treg-derived mappable alloreactive CD4+ clones on average, versus approximately 69% with siplizumab.

A word on this clone: The target antigen is unknown.

The germline V gene encodes CDR1 SQVTM and CDR2 ANQGSEA. The CDR3 runs 15 residues. Trimming took 4 bases from V and 3 from J; bases not matched to a gene: 10. Profiled with immunoSEQ multiplex PCR; TCRdb holds only in-frame clones, not every one. The sample yields over 95,000 clones, 93% seen once. The chain links TRBV29-1 to TRBJ1-1; 8 bases line up with TRBD1. The receptor comes from a human donor in good health. The sequencing input was non-Treg CD4+ T cells sorted from blood. Here the CDR3 reads CSVVRTGMKDTEAFF. The CDR3 region has the DNA TGCAGCGTTGTTCGGACAGGGATGAAGGACACTGAAGCTTTCTTT.